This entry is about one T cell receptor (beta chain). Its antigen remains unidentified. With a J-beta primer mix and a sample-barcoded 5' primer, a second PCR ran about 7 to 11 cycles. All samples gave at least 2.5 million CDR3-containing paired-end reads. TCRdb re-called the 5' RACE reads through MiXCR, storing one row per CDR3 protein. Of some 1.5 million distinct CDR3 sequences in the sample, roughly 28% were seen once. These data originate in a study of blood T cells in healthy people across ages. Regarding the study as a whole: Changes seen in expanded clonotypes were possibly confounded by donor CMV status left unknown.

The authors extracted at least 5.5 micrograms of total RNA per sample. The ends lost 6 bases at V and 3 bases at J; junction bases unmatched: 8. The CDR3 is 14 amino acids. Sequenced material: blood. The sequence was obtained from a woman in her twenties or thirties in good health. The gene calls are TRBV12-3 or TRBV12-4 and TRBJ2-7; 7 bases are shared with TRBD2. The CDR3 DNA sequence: TGTGCCAGCAGCCCCGGACTAGGTGACTACGAGCAGTACTTC. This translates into CASSPGLGDYEQYF.